Included here is one T cell receptor (beta chain) sequence, with context. Its specificity is not known. The CDR3 has 15 residues. V lost 5 bases and J lost 0; bases outside the gene matches: 4. From germline, CDR1 is SQVTM and CDR2 ANQGSEA. Some clones are missing from TCRdb's copy, which holds only in-frame ones; the method was immunoSEQ multiplex PCR. The table includes approximately 650,000 clones, around 95% detected once. This sample stems from a study of shared clonotypes between healthy human individuals. Overall study: The people who gave samples were a couple of women and a few men aged 18 to 49. Three plates were used per donor for CD4 naive, three for CD4 memory, two for CD8 naive and one for CD8 memory.

Study-wide results and limits: Sampling covered blood only; tissue repertoires likely differ. The study generally estimated greater richness for naive than memory subsets.

Naive CD8 populations comprised CD45RO-negative cells positively selected for CCR7, excluding terminally differentiated effector memory CD45RA+ cells. The chain uses TRBV29-1 and TRBJ2-6; TRBD1 matches at 7 bases. The source material was naive CD8+ T cells sorted from blood. This clonotype was obtained from a woman aged 25 to 45 in good health. The CDR3 sequence: CSVQGVGSGANVLTF. Written as DNA, the CDR3 is TGCAGCGTTCAGGGGGTGGGCTCTGGGGCCAACGTCCTGACTTTC.